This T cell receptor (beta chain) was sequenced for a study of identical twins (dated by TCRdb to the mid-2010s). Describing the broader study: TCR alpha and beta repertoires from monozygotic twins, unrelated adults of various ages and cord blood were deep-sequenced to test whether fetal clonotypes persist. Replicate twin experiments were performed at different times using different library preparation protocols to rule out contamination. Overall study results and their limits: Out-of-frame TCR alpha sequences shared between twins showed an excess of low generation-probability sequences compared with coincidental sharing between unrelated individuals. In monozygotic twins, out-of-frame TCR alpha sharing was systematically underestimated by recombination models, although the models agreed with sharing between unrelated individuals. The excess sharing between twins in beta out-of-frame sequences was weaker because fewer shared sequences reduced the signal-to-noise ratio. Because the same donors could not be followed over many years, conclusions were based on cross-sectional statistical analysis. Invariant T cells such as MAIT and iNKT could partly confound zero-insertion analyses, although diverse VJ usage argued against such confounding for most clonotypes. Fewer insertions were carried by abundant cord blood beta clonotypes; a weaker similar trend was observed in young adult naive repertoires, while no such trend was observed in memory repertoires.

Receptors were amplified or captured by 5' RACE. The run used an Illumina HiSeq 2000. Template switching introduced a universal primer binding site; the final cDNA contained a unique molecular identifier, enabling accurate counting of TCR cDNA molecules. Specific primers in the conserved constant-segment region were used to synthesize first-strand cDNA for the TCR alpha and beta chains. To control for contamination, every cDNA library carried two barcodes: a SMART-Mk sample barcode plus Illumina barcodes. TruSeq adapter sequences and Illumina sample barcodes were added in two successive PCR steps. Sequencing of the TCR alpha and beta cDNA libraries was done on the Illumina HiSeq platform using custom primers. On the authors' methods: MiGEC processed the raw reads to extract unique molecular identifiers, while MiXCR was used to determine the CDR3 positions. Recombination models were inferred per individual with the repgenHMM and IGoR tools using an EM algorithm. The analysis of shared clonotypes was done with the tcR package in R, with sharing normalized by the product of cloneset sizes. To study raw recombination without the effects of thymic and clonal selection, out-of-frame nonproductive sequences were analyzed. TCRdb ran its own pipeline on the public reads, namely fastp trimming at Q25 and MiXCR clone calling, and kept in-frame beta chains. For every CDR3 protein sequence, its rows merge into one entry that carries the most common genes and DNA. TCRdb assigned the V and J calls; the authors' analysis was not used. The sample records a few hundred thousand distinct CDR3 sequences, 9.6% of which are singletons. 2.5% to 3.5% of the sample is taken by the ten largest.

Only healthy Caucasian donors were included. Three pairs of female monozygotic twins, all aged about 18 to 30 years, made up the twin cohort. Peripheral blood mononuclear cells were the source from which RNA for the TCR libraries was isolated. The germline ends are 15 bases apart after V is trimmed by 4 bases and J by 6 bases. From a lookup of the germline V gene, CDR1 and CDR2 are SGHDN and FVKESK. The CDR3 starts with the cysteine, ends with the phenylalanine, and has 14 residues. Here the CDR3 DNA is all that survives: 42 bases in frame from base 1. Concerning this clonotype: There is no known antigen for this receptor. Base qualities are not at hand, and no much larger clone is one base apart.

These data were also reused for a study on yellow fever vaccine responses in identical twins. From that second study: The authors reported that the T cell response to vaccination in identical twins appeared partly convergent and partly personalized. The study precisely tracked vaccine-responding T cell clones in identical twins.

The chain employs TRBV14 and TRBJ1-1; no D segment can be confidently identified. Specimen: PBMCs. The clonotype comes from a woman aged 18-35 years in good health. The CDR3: CASSPVRAAAEAFF. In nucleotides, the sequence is TGTGCCAGCAGCCCGGTGCGGGCAGCGGCTGAAGCTTTCTTT. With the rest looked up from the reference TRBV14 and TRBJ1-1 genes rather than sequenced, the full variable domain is EAGVTQFPSHSVIEKGQTVTLRCDPISGHDNLYWYRRVMGKEIKFLLHFVKESKQDESGMPNNRFLAERTGGTYSTLKVQPAELEDSGVYFCASSPVRAAAEAFFGQGTRLTVV.